What follows are 22 T cell receptor beta chains derived from one specimen sequenced in a study of cytomegalovirus exposure and HLA in healthy donors. The PCR employed 60 Vbeta primers together with 13 Jbeta primers. Profiling relied on immunoSEQ multiplex PCR, and the TCRdb table lists in-frame clones only, not all of them. The sample includes around 190,000 clones, 9.5% of them seen just once. Source material: PBMCs. The source is a woman under 40 in good health and CMV-seropositive.

The rearrangement uses TRBV29-1 and TRBJ2-7; 7 bases line up with TRBD1. V trimming: 6 bases; J trimming: 6 bases; junction bases outside the gene matches: 8. Per the germline V gene, CDR1 is SQVTM and CDR2 is ANQGSEA. This CDR3 has 12 amino acids. The CDR3 nucleotides read TGCAGCGTGACCCAGGGGGTCAGCGAGCAGTACTTC. Residues: CSVTQGVSEQYF.

This clone was found a few times. The V gene is TRBV6-1, the J gene TRBJ2-7; D may be TRBD2 (5 bases). V was clipped by 5 bases and J by 1 base, with 12 bases between them. The CDR3 has 14 amino acids. Germline lookup yields CDR1 MNHNS and CDR2 SASEGT. The CDR3 reads CASSSGSGSYEQYF. The CDR3 DNA follows: TGTGCCAGCAGTTCGGGCAGCGGATCCTACGAGCAGTACTTC.

V and J are TRBV11-2 and TRBJ2-1, with D hard to call. Germline V gives CDR1 SGHAT, CDR2 FQNNGV. The V end lost 5 bases, the J end lost 0 bases, and 17 bases lay between the germline ends. CDR3 length: 17 amino acids. CDR3 nucleotide sequence: TGTGCCAGCAGCCCGGTGGTGGGCGCGAACTCCTACAATGAGCAGTTCTTC. Residues: CASSPVVGANSYNEQFF. Looking up the rest from reference TRBV11-2 and TRBJ2-1 gives the full variable domain: EAGVAQSPRYKIIEKRQSVAFWCNPISGHATLYWYQQILGQGPKLLIQFQNNGVVDDSQLPKDRFSAERLKGVDSTLKIQPAKLEDSAVYLCASSPVVGANSYNEQFFGPGTRLTVL.

The chain employs TRBV5-5 and TRBJ2-2; possible D gene TRBD2, 6 bases. Trimming removed 1 base from V and 9 bases from J, with 10 bases in between. Germline V gene sequence: CDR1 SGHKS, CDR2 YYEKEE (reference sequence). The CDR3 totals 13 residues. As DNA, the CDR3 is TGTGCCAGCAGCTTGTCGGGGGTTCGGGAGCTGTTTTTT. It is translated as CASSLSGVRELFF.

The V gene is TRBV18, the J gene TRBJ1-5, with 7 bases identical to TRBD1. This CDR3 comprises 16 residues. Germline CDR1 reads KGHSH; CDR2 reads LQKENI. The ends lost 0 bases at V and 5 bases at J; junction bases unmatched: 7. The CDR3 loop reads CASSPPGGVGYQPQHF. CDR3 in DNA: TGTGCCAGCTCACCACCAGGGGGCGTGGGGTATCAGCCCCAGCATTTT. The full variable domain, in which reference TRBV18 and TRBJ1-5 provide the parts outside the CDR3, is NAGVMQNPRHLVRRRGQEARLRCSPMKGHSHVYWYRQLPEEGLKFMVYLQKENIIDESGMPKERFSAEFPKEGPSILRIQQVVRGDSAAYFCASSPPGGVGYQPQHFGDGTRLSIL.

This clone was picked up a small number of times. The chain combines TRBV7-2 with TRBJ1-2; D gene ambiguous. The CDR3 extends over 13 amino acids. CDR1 and CDR2 (germline): SGHTA, FQGNSA. Between the trimmed V and J ends, which lost 2 bases and 9 bases, there was a span of 13 bases. CDR3 nucleotide sequence: TGTGCCAGCAGCTTATACGATGTGGCAAGCTACACCTTC. Protein sequence: CASSLYDVASYTF.

This clone was recorded a few times. J is TRBJ1-2 and V is TRBV5-4; tentatively, D is TRBD1 (6 bases). Germline V lookup: CDR1 SGHNT, CDR2 YYREEE (reference sequence). Trimming pared 0 bases from V and 4 bases from J, leaving 13 bases between. The CDR3 length is 15 residues. CDR3 nucleotides: TGTGCCAGCAGCTTGGCCAGGGGCACTATCTATGGCTACACCTTC. This translates into CASSLARGTIYGYTF.

This clone was detected only once. The chain joins TRBV5-1 to TRBJ2-2, with a weak D call TRBD1 (5 bases). This CDR3 comprises 13 residues. Trimming removed 3 bases from V and 8 bases from J, with 11 bases in between. CDR1 and CDR2 (germline): SGHRS, YFSETQ. CDR3 loop: CASSWGPEGELFF. The CDR3 bases are TGCGCCAGCAGCTGGGGCCCCGAAGGGGAGCTGTTTTTT.

The chain has TRBV5-4 and TRBJ1-1; 7 nucleotides match TRBD1. V was clipped by 2 bases and J by 0 bases; unmatched bases: 1. Per germline, CDR1 SGHNT and CDR2 YYREEE (reference sequence). The CDR3 totals 14 residues. CDR3 in amino acids: CASSFDRVNTEAFF. The CDR3 DNA follows: TGTGCCAGCAGCTTCGACAGGGTGAACACTGAAGCTTTCTTT.

This clone was detected only a few times. The J gene is TRBJ1-4, the V gene TRBV5-4; 9 nucleotides align to TRBD1. CDR3 length: 17 amino acids. Germline CDR1 and CDR2: SGHNT and YYREEE (reference sequence). V trimming: 3 bases; J trimming: 0 bases; junction bases outside the gene matches: 6. CDR3 bases: TGTGCCAGCAGCTCGGGGGGACAGGGAGCAACTAATGAAAAACTGTTTTTT. Translated: CASSSGGQGATNEKLFF.

This clone has a handful of counts. The chain couples TRBV4-2 to TRBJ2-1; 16 nucleotides line up with TRBD2. CDR1 is LGHNA, CDR2 YNFKEQ, per germline. V lost 4 bases to trimming and J lost 10 bases; unmatched junction nucleotides: 10. This CDR3 contains 17 residues. CDR3 amino acids: CASSPGGTSGRAWEQFF. For the CDR3, the DNA is TGTGCCAGCAGCCCGGGGGGGACTAGCGGGAGGGCCTGGGAGCAGTTCTTC.

There are a few counts of this clone. This rearrangement joins TRBV18 to TRBJ2-7; the D gene is possibly TRBD2 (6 bases). This CDR3 spans 13 amino acids. V dropped 5 bases and J dropped 6 bases, with 14 bases sitting between them. Germline V gene lookup returns CDR1 KGHSH and CDR2 LQKENI. The CDR3 protein is CASSGSGGGEQYF. CDR3 in DNA: TGTGCCAGCTCAGGTAGCGGCGGCGGCGAGCAGTACTTC.

This clone was counted a few times. The V call is TRBV7-9, the J call TRBJ1-5, with a tentative D call TRBD1 (6 bases). CDR3 length: 15 amino acids. V lost 1 base to trimming and J lost 6 bases, with 13 bases between them. CDR1 is SEHNR and CDR2 is FQNEAQ in the germline V gene (reference sequence). Here the CDR3 reads CASSLGTGLTQPQHF. The DNA for the CDR3 is TGTGCCAGCAGCTTAGGAACAGGGTTGACTCAGCCCCAGCATTTT.

The rearrangement uses TRBV2 and TRBJ2-7, with TRBD1 as a possible D gene (8 bases). The CDR3 is 13 amino acids. The germline CDR1 and CDR2 sequences are SNHLY and FYNNEI. Trimming pared 11 bases from V and 3 bases from J, leaving 17 bases between. CDR3 sequence: CAGGDRRYYEQYF. As DNA, the CDR3 is TGTGCCGGGGGGGACAGGAGATACTACGAGCAGTACTTC.

This clone was counted between two and nine times. This sequence joins TRBV10-1 and TRBJ2-2; the match to TRBD1 covers 10 bases. Germline V gene data show CDR1 as WNHNN and CDR2 as SYGVQD (reference sequence). The CDR3 extends over 15 amino acids. The J segment lost 5 bases and the V segment lost 2 bases, leaving 2 bases of the junction unmatched. CDR3 loop: CASSERTGGTGELFF. The CDR3 nucleotides are TGCGCCAGCAGTGAGCGGACAGGGGGAACCGGGGAGCTGTTTTTT.

The rearrangement links TRBV5-4 to TRBJ2-1; 13 bases align to TRBD2. Germline V gives CDR1 SGHNT, CDR2 YYREEE (reference sequence). The CDR3 runs to 17 residues. The ends lost 4 bases at V and 0 bases at J; junction bases unmatched: 4. The CDR3 loop reads CASSRWTSGSSYNEQFF. CDR3 DNA: TGTGCCAGCAGCCGATGGACTAGCGGGAGCTCCTACAATGAGCAGTTCTTC.

The chain combines TRBV7-3 with TRBJ2-1, with TRBD2 matching over 10 bases. V gave up 2 bases and J gave up 6 bases; unmatched junction bases: 4. Germline CDR1 SGHTA, CDR2 FQGTGA. There are 15 residues in the CDR3. CDR3 DNA: TGTGCCAGCAGCTTACTAGCGGGAGTTTCCAATGAGCAGTTCTTC. Translating gives CASSLLAGVSNEQFF. The full variable domain, completed using reference TRBV7-3 and TRBJ2-1, is GAGVSQTPSNKVTEKGKYVELRCDPISGHTALYWYRQSLGQGPEFLIYFQGTGAADDSGLPNDRFFAVRPEGSVSTLKIQRTERGDSAVYLCASSLLAGVSNEQFFGPGTRLTVL.

This chain links TRBV27 with TRBJ2-7; maybe TRBD2 (5 bases). CDR1 and CDR2 from the germline V gene are MNHEY and SMNVEV (reference sequence). V lost 3 bases to trimming and J lost 3 bases, with 15 bases between them. This CDR3 contains 15 residues. CDR3 bases: TGTGCCAGCAGTTTTTCCCCAGGCGGGCACTACGAGCAGTACTTC. Translating gives CASSFSPGGHYEQYF.

This clone turned up a few times. The CDR3 is CASSLAVLNTGELFF. In DNA, the CDR3 is TGTGCCAGCAGCTTGGCCGTTCTCAACACCGGGGAGCTGTTTTTT. This chain connects TRBV5-8 to TRBJ2-2; no firm D call. The V and J ends lost 0 bases and 2 bases respectively, with 8 bases between them. This CDR3 spans 15 amino acids. CDR1 SGHTS and CDR2 YDEGEE come from the germline V gene. The entire variable domain, with the rest obtained from reference TRBV5-8 and TRBJ2-2, is as follows: EAGVTQSPTHLIKTRGQQATLRCSPISGHTSVYWYQQALGLGLQFLLWYDEGEERNRGNFPPRFSGRQFPNYSSELNVNALELEDSALYLCASSLAVLNTGELFFGEGSRLTVL.

The V and J genes are TRBV9 and TRBJ2-7; D might be TRBD1 (6 bases). The CDR3 is made up of 14 amino acids. Trimming removed 1 base from V and 2 bases from J, with 10 bases in between. The germline V gene has CDR1 SGDLS and CDR2 YYNGEE. CDR3 protein: CASSVSGQPYEQYF. The DNA of the CDR3 is TGTGCCAGCAGCGTATCAGGACAGCCCTACGAGCAGTACTTC.

This clone has just a few counts. This chain uses TRBV5-4 with TRBJ2-2; 7 bases are a match to TRBD2. Germline V gene lookup returns CDR1 SGHNT and CDR2 YYREEE (reference sequence). The CDR3 is made up of 13 amino acids. V shed 5 bases and J 6 bases; nucleotides not matched to a gene: 4. The CDR3 here is CASRRESAGELFF. CDR3 coding DNA: TGTGCCAGCAGGCGGGAGTCGGCCGGGGAGCTGTTTTTT.

This clone showed up just a few times. The rearrangement uses TRBV27 and TRBJ2-3, with 7 bases that match TRBD1. Germline V lookup: CDR1 MNHEY, CDR2 SMNVEV (reference sequence). The CDR3 is made up of 15 amino acids. V dropped 9 bases and J dropped 4; count of bases not matched to a gene: 13. CDR3 loop: CASSYGQAQADTQYF. The CDR3 DNA follows: TGTGCCAGTTCGTACGGACAGGCCCAGGCAGATACGCAGTATTTT.